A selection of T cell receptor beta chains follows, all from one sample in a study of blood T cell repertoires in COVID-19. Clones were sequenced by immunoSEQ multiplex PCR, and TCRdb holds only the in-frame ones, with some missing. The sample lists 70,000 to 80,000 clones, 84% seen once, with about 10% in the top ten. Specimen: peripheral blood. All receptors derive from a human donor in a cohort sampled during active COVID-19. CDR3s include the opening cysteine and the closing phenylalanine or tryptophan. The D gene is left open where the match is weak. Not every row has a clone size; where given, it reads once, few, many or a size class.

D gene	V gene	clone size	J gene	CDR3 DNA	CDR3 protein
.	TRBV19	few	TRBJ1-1	TGTGCCAGTAGTGCAGGGATCTACGAAGCTTTCTTT	CASSAGIYEAFF
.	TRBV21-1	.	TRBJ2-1	TGTGCCAGCAGCAGAGTTTGGGGCTTCTTAAGGAATGAGCAGTTCTTC	CASSRVWGFLRNEQFF
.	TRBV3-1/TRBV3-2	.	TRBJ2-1	TGTGCCAGCAGCCAATGGGTAGGCGGGGTAAAAGAGCAGTTCTTC	CASSQWVGGVKEQFF
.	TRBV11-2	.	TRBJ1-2	TGTGCCAGCAGCCAGGGGACCCACCTAGGCTACACCTTC	CASSQGTHLGYTF
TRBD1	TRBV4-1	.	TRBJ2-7	TGCGCCAGCAGCCAGAATCCGTCCGGGACAGGGGCCAACGAGCAGTACTTC	CASSQNPSGTGANEQYF
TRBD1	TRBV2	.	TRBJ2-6	TGTGCCAGCAGCCAAGGACAGGGGATCTCTGGGGCCAACGTCCTGACTTTC	CASSQGQGISGANVLTF
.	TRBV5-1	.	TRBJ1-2	TGCGCCAGCAGCTTGCAGGGGCAGGCCTTCTCTAACTATGGCTACACCTTC	CASSLQGQAFSNYGYTF
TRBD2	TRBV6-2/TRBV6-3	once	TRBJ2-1	TGTGCCAGCAGCCGTAGCGGGAGGTCCGGTGGTCGGATCTTC	CASSRSGRSGGRIF
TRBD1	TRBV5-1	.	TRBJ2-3	TGCGCCAGCAGCTTGGTAGGACAGGGAACAGATACGCAGTATTTT	CASSLVGQGTDTQYF
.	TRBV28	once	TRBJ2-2	TGTGCCAGTACGAGCGTCCCCGAGGCCGGGGAGCTGTTTTTT	CASTSVPEAGELFF
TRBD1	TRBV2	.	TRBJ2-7	TGTGCCAGCAGTAGCTTACCACCCACAGGGGTGTCGGGCGAGCAGTACTTC	CASSSLPPTGVSGEQYF
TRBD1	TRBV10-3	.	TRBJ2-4	TGTGCCATCAGTGAGCCCGGACAGGCCCTAAAAAACATTCAGTACTTC	CAISEPGQALKNIQYF
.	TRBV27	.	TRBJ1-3	TGTGCCAGCAGTCCCCATAGGTCCGGGATCTCTGGAAACACCATATATTTT	CASSPHRSGISGNTIYF
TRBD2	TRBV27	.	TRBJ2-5	TGTGCCAGCAGTTTATCCAGCGGGGTAGCCCAAGAGACCCAGTACTTC	CASSLSSGVAQETQYF
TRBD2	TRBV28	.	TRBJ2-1	TGTGCCAGCAGTAGGGCGGGAGTTGGGAATGAGCAGTTCTTC	CASSRAGVGNEQFF
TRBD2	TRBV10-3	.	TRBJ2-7	TGTGCCATCAGTGGACCAAGCGGGGGGGCCTCTTACGAGCAGTACTTC	CAISGPSGGASYEQYF
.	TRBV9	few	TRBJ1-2	TGTGCCAGCAGCGTACGGACAGCCCTAGGAGGCTACACCTTC	CASSVRTALGGYTF
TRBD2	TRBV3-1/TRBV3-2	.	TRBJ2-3	TGTGCCAGCAGCCAAGCGGGAGGGCCTTTCGGCACAGATACGCAGTATTTT	CASSQAGGPFGTDTQYF
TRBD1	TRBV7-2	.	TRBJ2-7	TGTGCCAGCAGCTTAAAGGGACAGGGGTCTCTCGAGCAGTACTTC	CASSLKGQGSLEQYF
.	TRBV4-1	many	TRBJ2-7	TGCGCCAGCAGCCAAGTCGATTTCCTGCCCGGACAGTTCTACGAGCAGTACTTC	CASSQVDFLPGQFYEQYF
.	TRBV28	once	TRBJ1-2	TGTGCCAGCTCATCCTTGGAGGGATATGGCTACACCTTC	CASSSLEGYGYTF
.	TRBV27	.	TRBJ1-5	TGTGCCAGCAGTTTATTGGCAGGAGGAGGCAATCAGCCCCAGCATTTT	CASSLLAGGGNQPQHF
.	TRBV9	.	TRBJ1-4	TGTGCCAGCAGCCCCGGGCGGGATAATGAAAAACTGTTTTTT	CASSPGRDNEKLFF
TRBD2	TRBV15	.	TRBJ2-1	TGTGCCACCAGCAGAGGGACCGGGACTAGCAACAATGAGCAGTTCTTC	CATSRGTGTSNNEQFF
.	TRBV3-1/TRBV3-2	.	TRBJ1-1	TGTGCCAGCAGCCAGACCCGGGGAAGATTGAACACTGAAGCTTTCTTT	CASSQTRGRLNTEAFF
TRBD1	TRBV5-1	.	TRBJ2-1	TGCGCCAGCAGCTCCACTACAGGGGGCAGCAATGAGCAGTTCTTC	CASSSTTGGSNEQFF
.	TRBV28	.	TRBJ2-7	TGTGCCAGCAGTACCGGGAGCACTCGTTACGAGCAGTACTTC	CASSTGSTRYEQYF
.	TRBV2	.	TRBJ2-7	TGTGCCAGCACGGGGGTAACCGAGCAGTACTTC	CASTGVTEQYF
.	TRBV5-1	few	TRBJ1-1	TGCGCCAGCAGCTTGGGAGCGGGGTCCGGTGACACTGAAGCTTTCTTT	CASSLGAGSGDTEAFF
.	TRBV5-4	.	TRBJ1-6	TGTGCCAGCAGCACACAGGCGATCAATTCACCCCTCCACTTT	CASSTQAINSPLHF
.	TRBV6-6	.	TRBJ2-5	TGTGCCAGCAACGTGAGGGGGGGGGAAGAGACCCAGTACTTC	CASNVRGGEETQYF
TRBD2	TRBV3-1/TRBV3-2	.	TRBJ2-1	TGTGCCAGCAGCCCCCTAGCGGGGGGGTATGAGCAGTTCTTC	CASSPLAGGYEQFF
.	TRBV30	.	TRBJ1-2	TGTGCCTGGAGTGTTCTTGGGCTTTATGGCTACACCTTC	CAWSVLGLYGYTF
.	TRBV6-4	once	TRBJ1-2	TGTGCCAGCAGTGGTGGCCTGAGGCAGAGCCTTAGCGTGCCCGACTTC	CASSGGLRQSLSVPDF
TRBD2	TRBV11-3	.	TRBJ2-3	TGTGCCAGCAGCTCCAAACTAGCGGGAGGGAGCACAGATACGCAGTATTTT	CASSSKLAGGSTDTQYF
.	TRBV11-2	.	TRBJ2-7	TGTGCCAGCAGCCAACTACAGGCTCACCCTGAGCAGTACTTC	CASSQLQAHPEQYF
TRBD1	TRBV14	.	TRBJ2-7	TGTGCCAGCAGCCGGGACAGGGTGTACGAGCAGTACTTC	CASSRDRVYEQYF
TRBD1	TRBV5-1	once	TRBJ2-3	TGCGCCAGCTGGACAGGGGATGCAGATACGCAGTATTTT	CASWTGDADTQYF
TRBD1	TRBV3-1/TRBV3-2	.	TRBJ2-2	TGTGCCAGCAGCCACTCTACAGGGGGCGTCGGGGAGCTGTTTTTT	CASSHSTGGVGELFF
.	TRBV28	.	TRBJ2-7	TGTGCCAGCAGACCCGGCCCCGCGGCGCGCCACGAGCAGTACTTC	CASRPGPAARHEQYF
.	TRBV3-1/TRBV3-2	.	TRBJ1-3	TGTGCCAGCAGCCAAGAAGGGGGGGCCCCCTCTGGAAACACCATATATTTT	CASSQEGGAPSGNTIYF
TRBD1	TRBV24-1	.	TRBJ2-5	TGTGCCACCAGTGATGCAGGGGGTACCCAGTACTTC	CATSDAGGTQYF
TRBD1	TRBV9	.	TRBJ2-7	TGTGCCAGCAGCGTAGAGACAGGGCAGAACTACGAGCAGTACTTC	CASSVETGQNYEQYF